This TCR beta chain was recovered during a study of PD-1 blockade in classical Hodgkin lymphoma. Study-wide results and limits: CD4+ TCR diversity, unlike CD8+, rose significantly by C4D1. Baseline diversity resembling that of newly diagnosed patients was seen in complete responders. Newly diagnosed patients were said to have less baseline TCR diversity than healthy donors did.

This clone has more than one count but fewer than ten. Its target is unknown. From germline, CDR1 is MNHNS and CDR2 SASEGT. The CDR3 is made up of 14 amino acids. V dropped 0 bases and J dropped 6 bases, with 8 bases sitting between them. The data were produced by immunoSEQ multiplex PCR, yet TCRdb's version contains in-frame clones alone and is incomplete. The sample holds about 12,000 clones, roughly 90% seen once. Each of the patients experienced relapse following autologous stem cell transplantation, and their brentuximab vedotin exposure differed. Isolation of CD4+ T cells from thawed PBMCs was performed by magnetic negative selection. Each best response was a complete response, a partial response or progressive disease.

This clonotype was obtained from a human donor with classical Hodgkin lymphoma. The input for sequencing was CD4+ T cells from blood, taken at baseline. The chain recombines TRBV6-1 with TRBJ2-2; D gene uncertain. CDR3 coding DNA: TGTGCCAGCAGTGAAGCGCTTCTTCCCGGGGAGCTGTTTTTT. It encodes CASSEALLPGELFF.